The T cell receptor (beta chain) described here comes from a study of T cells in Graves' hyperthyroidism and ophthalmopathy. Findings and limits, study-wide: Among clonotypes expanded in thyroid above 0.001, most were also found in blood.

Patients aged 18 to 65 had newly diagnosed hyperthyroidism that had lasted under 2 months. Uncontrolled infection, other autoimmune disease, pregnancy or lactation led to exclusion. The authors obtained PBMCs from 10 ml of fresh peripheral blood. This clonotype was counted a few times. Its antigen is unknown. The CDR3 regions of TCR beta were amplified from RNA transcripts. During a first-round RT-PCR of the TCR CDR3, the HTBI primer set was used. TCRdb re-called the multiplex PCR reads through MiXCR, storing one row per CDR3 protein. The repertoire has more than 550,000 distinct CDR3 sequences, approximately 15% of them found once; the top ten carry 15% to 17%. The CDR3 extends over 15 amino acids. Germline CDR1 reads DFQATT; CDR2 reads SNEGSKA (reference sequence). V trimming: 1 base; J trimming: 3 bases; junction bases outside the gene matches: 6.

The specimen was blood. The rearrangement joins TRBV20-1 to TRBJ2-1, with TRBD2 identical over 7 bases. This receptor was obtained from a man aged 45 to 65 with Graves' hyperthyroidism. Here the CDR3 reads CSARVAGENYNEQFF. The CDR3 DNA is TGCAGTGCTAGAGTCGCGGGAGAGAACTACAATGAGCAGTTCTTC.